This TCR beta chain was obtained from a study of shared clonotypes between healthy human individuals. Study overall: Each donor had three CD4 naive, three CD4 memory, two CD8 naive and one CD8 memory plate. Study results and limitations: Estimated richness values were generally larger in naive subsets than in memory subsets.

The assay was carried out at the deep level. Clones were read by immunoSEQ multiplex PCR, and TCRdb kept only the in-frame ones, dropping some. The sample has fewer than 3 million clones; approximately 90% are singletons. As concerns this clone: Its specificity is unknown.

This receptor was obtained from a man aged 18-30 years in good health. Some clones in this sample may be carry-over from other donors' samples. Source material: naive CD4+ T cells from PBMCs. Subset denoted: CD45RA+ positively selected.

The CDR3 sequence is CASSLAGGLEDTQYF. In nucleotides, the CDR3 is TGTGCCAGCAGCTTAGCGGGAGGGTTGGAAGATACGCAGTATTTT. V gene TRBV4-2 combines with J gene TRBJ2-3, with 11 bases matching TRBD2. The ends lost 5 bases at V and 5 bases at J; junction bases unmatched: 6. Germline V gene sequence: CDR1 LGHNA, CDR2 YNFKEQ. The CDR3 extends over 15 amino acids.